These 8 T cell receptor beta chains came from one sample sequenced in a study of blood T cells in healthy people across ages. Using a J-beta primer mix together with a sample-barcoded 5' primer, a second PCR was run for about 6 to 12 cycles. TCRdb recomputed calls from the 5' RACE reads with MiXCR, one row per CDR3 protein. The repertoire holds fewer than 750,000 distinct CDR3 sequences, with around 50% as singletons. Source material: blood. The receptors come from a woman older than 75 in good health.

This clonotype has only one observation. This could be a read error, since a much larger clone is one nucleotide away. This chain uses TRBV10-3 with TRBJ1-2; 11 positions agree with TRBD1. There are 16 residues in the CDR3. Germline assignment: CDR1 ENHRY and CDR2 SYGVKD. CDR3 protein: CAIGESGTGGNYGYTF. As DNA, the CDR3 is TGTGCCATCGGTGAATCCGGGACAGGGGGTAACTATGGCTACACCTTC.

DNA of the CDR3: TGCGCCAGCAGCCAAATCCTTATGCAGAGGAAGACAGATACGCAGTATTTT. This codes for CASSQILMQRKTDTQYF. The V and J genes are TRBV4-1 and TRBJ2-3; D is undetermined. The CDR3 contains 17 residues. Germline CDR1 is MGHRA and CDR2 is YSYEKL. The V end was cut by 2 bases, the J end by 3 bases, with 18 bases between.

This clonotype occurred many times. This chain links TRBV12-3 or TRBV12-4 with TRBJ2-6; D gene ambiguous. The CDR3 has 15 residues. V gave up 3 bases and J gave up 0 bases, with 6 bases separating them. This chain's CDR3 is CASSFGDSGANVLTF. The CDR3 DNA sequence: TGTGCCAGCAGTTTTGGAGACTCTGGGGCCAACGTCCTGACTTTC.

In its sample, this clonotype was seen once. The chain uses TRBV2 and TRBJ1-3, with 7 nucleotides matching TRBD1. Germline trimming cut 8 bases from V and 8 bases from J; bases unmatched to any gene: 9. Germline V gene sequence: CDR1 SNHLY, CDR2 FYNNEI. The CDR3 is 13 amino acids. The CDR3 DNA reads TGTGCCAGCCAGACAGGGTTCGGATACACCATATATTTT. Translated: CASQTGFGYTIYF.

The chain has TRBV7-2 and TRBJ2-4; D remains unclear. The V and J ends lost 5 bases and 9 bases respectively, with 17 bases between them. Per the germline V gene, CDR1 is SGHTA and CDR2 is FQGNSA. The CDR3 has 14 amino acids. CDR3 protein: CASSPTMALPIQYF. The CDR3 region has the DNA TGTGCCAGCAGCCCGACGATGGCCCTACCCATTCAGTACTTC. Based on the CDR3 plus reference TRBV7-2 and TRBJ2-4, the full variable domain is GAGVSQSPSNKVTEKGKDVELRCDPISGHTALYWYRQSLGQGLEFLIYFQGNSAPDKSGLPSDRFSAERTGGSVSTLTIQRTQQEDSAVYLCASSPTMALPIQYFGAGTRLSVL.

Concerning this clonotype itself: The germline gene is not matched at one end of the junction; a read error may be the cause. The V gene is TRBV7-2, the J gene TRBJ1-1; D ambiguous. The CDR3 consists of 13 residues. CDR1 is SGHTA and CDR2 is FQGNSA in the germline V gene. The CDR3 region has the DNA TGTGCCTGCAGCCCCTATTCTTCTTTAGAAGCTTTCTTT. As protein: CACSPYSSLEAFF.

This clonotype occurred many times. The rearrangement joins TRBV7-9 to TRBJ2-5, with no clear D. Trimming cost V 1 base and J 7 bases, with 10 bases left between them. The CDR3 is made up of 13 amino acids. Germline CDR1 SEHNR, CDR2 FQNEAQ (reference sequence). The CDR3: CASSLVPSGTQYF. The CDR3 DNA reads as TGTGCCAGCAGCTTAGTACCCTCCGGGACCCAGTACTTC.

The chain recombines TRBV20-1 with TRBJ2-5, with 11 bases matching TRBD1. J lost 11 bases, V lost 5 bases, and 10 bases had no gene match. The CDR3 is 13 amino acids. Germline assignment: CDR1 DFQATT and CDR2 SNEGSKA (reference sequence). CDR3 protein: CSALGQGANEQYF. As DNA, the CDR3 is TGCAGTGCTTTAGGACAGGGGGCCAATGAGCAGTACTTC.